The 10 T cell receptor beta chains below were found in one sample sequenced in a study of Ad26.COV2.S vaccination and SARS-CoV-2 variants. Sequenced by immunoSEQ multiplex PCR; TCRdb stores in-frame clones only, minus some. The top ten clones hold less than 15% of a sample with 430,000 or so clones, 80% to 95% of them seen once. Indicated treatment: about 20 received Ad26.COV2.S at low or high dose, single or two shots; several received placebo; per-sample allocation not given. It was on day 63 after the first vaccine or placebo injection that samples were taken. This sample comprised peripheral blood, obtained in a trial of Ad26.COV2.S vaccine versus placebo. Receptors originate from a person aged 18-65 years who received the Ad26.COV2.S COVID-19 vaccine or a placebo.

The chain recombines TRBV7-2 with TRBJ2-2; D call uncertain. This CDR3 comprises 16 residues. Germline lookup yields CDR1 SGHTA and CDR2 FQGNSA. The V and J ends lost 6 bases and 0 bases respectively, with 14 bases between them. The CDR3 loop is CASRPGLNPNTGELFF. The DNA of the CDR3 is TGTGCCAGCAGACCAGGCCTAAACCCGAACACCGGGGAGCTGTTTTTT.

The rearrangement joins TRBV30 to TRBJ2-7; the match to TRBD1 covers 7 bases. Trimming cost V 0 bases and J 5 bases; bases outside gene matches: 10. The CDR3 has 15 amino acids. Germline V lookup: CDR1 GTSNPN, CDR2 SVGIG (reference sequence). For the CDR3, the DNA is TGTGCCTGGAGTGTACGCCACAGGGGCGCGAACGAGCAGTACTTC. Its protein is CAWSVRHRGANEQYF.

Concerning this clone: Other DNA sequences in this specimen translate into the identical CDR3. The chain is built from TRBV4-3 and TRBJ2-7; D may be TRBD2 (6 bases). Germline CDR1 reads LGHNA; CDR2 reads YSLEER. The CDR3 consists of 16 residues. The V end lost 0 bases, the J end lost 2 bases, and 14 bases lay between the germline ends. The CDR3 DNA reads as TGCGCCAGCAGCCAAGATCGGAGAGGCGGGACCTACGAGCAGTACTTC. Amino acids: CASSQDRRGGTYEQYF.

The chain is built from TRBV11-2 and TRBJ2-4; D is tentatively TRBD1 or TRBD2 (5 bases each). Trimming stripped 5 bases from V and 5 bases from J, with 10 bases between. This CDR3 has 13 amino acids. The germline gives CDR1 SGHAT, CDR2 FQNNGV. The DNA for the CDR3 is TGTGCCAGCAGCACCGGGACGGAAAACATTCAGTACTTC. This sequence encodes CASSTGTENIQYF.

This chain joins TRBV6-6 and TRBJ1-5; possible D gene TRBD1, 5 bases. CDR3 length: 14 residues. Germline lookup yields CDR1 MNHNY and CDR2 SVGAGI (reference sequence). The V and J ends lost 2 bases and 3 bases respectively, with 8 bases between them. DNA for the CDR3: TGTGCCAGCAGTTACGACGGGACCAATCAGCCCCAGCATTTT. Protein product: CASSYDGTNQPQHF.

V usage is TRBV27 and J usage is TRBJ1-2, with TRBD1 identical over 7 bases. J lost 4 bases, V lost 4 bases, and 6 bases had no gene match. The CDR3 consists of 14 residues. CDR1 is MNHEY, CDR2 SMNVEV, per germline (reference sequence). The CDR3 reads CASSSHRDSYGYTF. Written as DNA, the CDR3 is TGTGCCAGCAGTTCCCACCGGGACAGCTATGGCTACACCTTC.

This chain links TRBV19 with TRBJ2-5; possibly TRBD2 for D (6 bases). Germline V CDR1 and CDR2: LNHDA, SQIVND (reference sequence). V was shortened by 0 bases and J by 4 bases, with 15 bases between the two germline ends. This CDR3 spans 16 amino acids. CDR3 in DNA: TGTGCCAGTAGTATAGACGGCAGGGTGGGAGGAGAGACCCAGTACTTC. Residues: CASSIDGRVGGETQYF.

This clone was observed a handful of times. The chain joins TRBV3-1 (or the pseudogene TRBV3-2) to TRBJ2-2; D may be TRBD1 or TRBD2 (6 bases each). Germline assignment: CDR1 LGHDT and CDR2 YNNKEL (reference sequence). This CDR3 has 16 amino acids. Trimming cost V 1 base and J 4 bases, with 13 bases left between them. CDR3 in amino acids: CASSQVQEGGTGELFF. Written as DNA, the CDR3 is TGTGCCAGCAGCCAAGTTCAGGAGGGGGGCACCGGGGAGCTGTTTTTT.

The chain employs TRBV2 and TRBJ2-2; 13 bases map to TRBD2. Germline-derived CDR1 and CDR2 are SNHLY and FYNNEI. The ends lost 5 bases at V and 4 bases at J; junction bases unmatched: 7. CDR3 length: 17 residues. CDR3 region: CASSRTSGRYGTGELFF. DNA of the CDR3: TGTGCCAGCAGTCGGACTAGCGGGAGATACGGCACCGGGGAGCTGTTTTTT.

This chain uses TRBV5-1 with TRBJ2-1, with D possibly being TRBD1 or TRBD2 (7 bases each). Germline lookup yields CDR1 SGHRS and CDR2 YFSETQ. The CDR3 contains 15 residues. V lost 0 bases and J 7 bases, leaving 14 bases between the germline ends. The CDR3 loop is CASSLAGQGGNEQFF. CDR3 coding DNA: TGCGCCAGCAGCTTGGCCGGCCAGGGGGGGAATGAGCAGTTCTTC.